This T cell receptor (beta chain) was identified during a study of monozygotic twins with inflammatory bowel disease. For each CDR3 protein, TCRdb gives one entry from its re-call of the 5' RACE reads, without DNA. The sample is made up of approximately 420,000 distinct CDR3 sequences, and the top ten hold around 2.4% of it. Germline loops: CDR1 MNHEY, CDR2 SMNVEV (reference sequence). CDR3 size: 17 residues. The rearrangement uses TRBV27 and TRBJ2-1; the TCRdb D gene call, TRBD1, has no DNA to confirm it. This TCR came from a human donor with ulcerative colitis or Crohn's disease, or a healthy co-twin of an affected twin (not recorded which). Sequencing was performed on blood. CDR3 protein: CASSLLGTGRTYNEQFF.